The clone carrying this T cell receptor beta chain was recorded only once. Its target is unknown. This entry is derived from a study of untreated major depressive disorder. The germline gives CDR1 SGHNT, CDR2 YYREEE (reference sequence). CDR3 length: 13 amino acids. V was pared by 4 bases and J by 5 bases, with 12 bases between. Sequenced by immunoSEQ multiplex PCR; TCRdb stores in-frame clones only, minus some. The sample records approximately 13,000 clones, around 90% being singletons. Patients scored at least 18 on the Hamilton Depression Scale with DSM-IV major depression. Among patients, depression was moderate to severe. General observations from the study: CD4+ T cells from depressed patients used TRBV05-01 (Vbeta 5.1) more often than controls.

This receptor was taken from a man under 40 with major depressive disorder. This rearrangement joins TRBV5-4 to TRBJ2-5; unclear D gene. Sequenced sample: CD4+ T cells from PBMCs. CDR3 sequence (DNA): TGTGCCAGCAGCGGCACTCTGGCCGAGACCCAGTACTTC. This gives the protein CASSGTLAETQYF.